One sample yielded the 5 T cell receptor beta chains listed below, sequenced in a study of blood T cell repertoires in COVID-19. TCRdb's copy holds only in-frame clones and misses some; the assay was immunoSEQ multiplex PCR. Of under 150,000 clones listed, 84% were seen once; the top ten hold roughly 3.8%. Material: PBMCs or T cells enriched from blood (not recorded which). The receptors here all came from a man aged 45-60 years in a cohort exposed to, infected with or recovered from COVID-19 (not recorded which).

The chain is built from TRBV7-9 and TRBJ1-2; D uncertain. This CDR3 region has 14 residues. Trimming took 3 bases from V and 5 from J, leaving 13 bases between them. The germline V gene has CDR1 SEHNR and CDR2 FQNEAQ (reference sequence). Here the CDR3 reads CASSFGVLGYGYTF. CDR3 nucleotides: TGTGCCAGCAGCTTCGGGGTTTTAGGGTATGGCTACACCTTC. The full variable domain, its missing parts supplied by reference TRBV7-9 and TRBJ1-2, is DTGVSQNPRHKITKRGQNVTFRCDPISEHNRLYWYRQTLGQGPEFLTYFQNEAQLEKSRLLSDRFSAERPKGSFSTLEIQRTEQGDSAMYLCASSFGVLGYGYTFGSGTRLTVV.

This clone showed up just a few times. The chain uses TRBV19 and TRBJ2-3, with D perhaps TRBD2 (5 bases). V was pared by 5 bases and J by 6 bases, with 12 bases between. CDR3 size: 13 residues. The germline CDR1 and CDR2 sequences are LNHDA and SQIVND (reference sequence). Here the CDR3 DNA reads TGTGCCAGTAGTCGGTGGACTGCTGATACGCAGTATTTT. Translation: CASSRWTADTQYF.

The rearrangement links TRBV5-1 to TRBJ2-3, with D perhaps TRBD2 (7 bases). The CDR3 contains 16 residues. V was shortened by 0 bases and J by 3 bases, with 14 bases between the two germline ends. CDR1 SGHRS and CDR2 YFSETQ come from the germline V gene. CDR3 sequence: CASSLEGGALTDTQYF. The CDR3 DNA reads TGCGCCAGCAGCTTGGAAGGGGGGGCTCTAACAGATACGCAGTATTTT.

The gene calls are TRBV19 and TRBJ2-1; 8 bases line up with TRBD2. CDR1 is LNHDA and CDR2 is SQIVND in the germline V gene (reference sequence). The CDR3 length is 16 residues. J was trimmed by 4 bases and V by 4 bases; bases with no gene match: 9. In DNA form, the CDR3 reads TGTGCCAGTAGTACTTCCCCGGGACTAGATTACAATGAGCAGTTCTTC. Its translation is CASSTSPGLDYNEQFF.

The V call is TRBV7-2, the J call TRBJ2-3; 14 bases fit TRBD2. The CDR3 runs to 16 residues. Germline loops: CDR1 SGHTA, CDR2 FQGNSA. Trimming at V came to 8 bases and at J to 2 bases, leaving 6 bases not matched to a gene. The DNA for the CDR3 is TGTGCCAGCGGGATGACTAGCGGGGGGGCCACAGATACGCAGTATTTT. Translation gives CASGMTSGGATDTQYF. The full variable domain, rest sourced from reference TRBV7-2 and TRBJ2-3, is GAGVSQSPSNKVTEKGKDVELRCDPISGHTALYWYRQSLGQGLEFLIYFQGNSAPDKSGLPSDRFSAERTGGSVSTLTIQRTQQEDSAVYLCASGMTSGGATDTQYFGPGTRLTVL.